These 29 T cell receptor beta chains originate from one sample sequenced in a study of cytomegalovirus exposure and HLA in healthy donors. Amplification used 60 Vbeta primers and 13 Jbeta primers. Sequencing was performed with immunoSEQ multiplex PCR; in TCRdb, only in-frame clones are kept and a portion is missing. The table lists about 110,000 clones, 82% of them singletons. The specimen sequenced was PBMCs. These receptors all come from a man aged 45-65 years in good health and CMV-seronegative.

This clone was observed a single time. The chain joins TRBV10-2 to TRBJ2-2, with unresolved D. The V gene lost 3 bases and the J gene lost 1 base, with 12 bases spanning the gap. The germline V gene encodes CDR1 WSHSY and CDR2 SAAADI. The CDR3 is 16 amino acids. CDR3 in amino acids: CASSDGTDRNTGELFF. In DNA, the CDR3 is TGCGCCAGCAGTGATGGCACAGATCGGAACACCGGGGAGCTGTTTTTT.

The chain recombines TRBV21-1 with TRBJ2-5; TRBD1, the table's D call, was not compared with the DNA. TRBV21-1 is an annotated pseudogene. The CDR3 contains 14 residues. The CDR3, as DNA: TGTGCCAGCAGCAAAGTACAGGGTGGGGAGACCCAGTACTTC. Its translation: CASSKVQGGETQYF.

This sequence joins TRBV10-3 and TRBJ2-5; TRBD2 might be the D (5 bases). Germline lookup yields CDR1 ENHRY and CDR2 SYGVKD. V was clipped by 4 bases and J by 4 bases, with 16 bases between them. The CDR3 has 15 amino acids. CDR3 sequence: CAISGTETTGETQYF. The CDR3 DNA reads as TGTGCCATCAGTGGAACGGAGACTACCGGAGAGACCCAGTACTTC.

The rearrangement joins TRBV19 to TRBJ1-4, with D tentatively TRBD1 (6 bases). V lost 4 bases to trimming and J lost 8 bases, with 14 bases between them. The CDR3 loop spans 14 amino acids. Germline V lookup: CDR1 LNHDA, CDR2 SQIVND (reference sequence). The CDR3 sequence: CASSTQGDGEKLFF. CDR3 coding DNA: TGTGCCAGTAGTACACAGGGTGATGGGGAAAAACTGTTTTTT.

The chain couples TRBV19 to TRBJ2-1; 12 nucleotides line up with TRBD2. The CDR3 consists of 15 residues. Germline assignment: CDR1 LNHDA and CDR2 SQIVND (reference sequence). V was pared by 5 bases and J by 4 bases, with 3 bases of the junction left unmatched. The CDR3 reads CASSRTSGDYNEQFF. CDR3 in DNA: TGTGCCAGTAGTCGGACTAGCGGGGATTACAATGAGCAGTTCTTC. Full variable domain (remainder filled in from reference TRBV19 and TRBJ2-1): DGGITQSPKYLFRKEGQNVTLSCEQNLNHDAMYWYRQDPGQGLRLIYYSQIVNDFQKGDIAEGYSVSREKKESFPLTVTSAQKNPTAFYLCASSRTSGDYNEQFFGPGTRLTVL.

The chain links TRBV18 to TRBJ2-7, with a weak D call TRBD1 (6 bases). V was clipped by 8 bases and J by 0 bases, with 14 bases between them. Germline CDR1 KGHSH, CDR2 LQKENI. There are 14 residues in the CDR3. CDR3 sequence: CASQAGESSYEQYF. CDR3 nucleotide sequence: TGTGCCAGCCAAGCAGGGGAAAGCTCCTACGAGCAGTACTTC.

This chain links TRBV5-1 with TRBJ2-1, with a weak D call TRBD1 (5 bases). V was pared by 2 bases and J by 2 bases, with 17 bases between. The CDR3 contains 17 residues. The germline V gene encodes CDR1 SGHRS and CDR2 YFSETQ. CDR3 in DNA: TGCGCCAGCAGCTTTAAGAGCTCCAGGGTAACCTACAATGAGCAGTTCTTC. This translates into CASSFKSSRVTYNEQFF.

V is TRBV7-9 and J is TRBJ2-5, with a tentative D call TRBD1 (6 bases). The CDR3 loop spans 15 amino acids. The V end was cut by 0 bases, the J end by 1 base, with 9 bases between. Germline CDR1 and CDR2: SEHNR and FQNEAQ (reference sequence). As DNA, the CDR3 is TGTGCCAGCAGCTTAGCGCAGGGGCGCCAAGAGACCCAGTACTTC. Its protein is CASSLAQGRQETQYF. Combining the CDR3 with reference TRBV7-9 and TRBJ2-5 gives the whole variable domain DTGVSQNPRHKITKRGQNVTFRCDPISEHNRLYWYRQTLGQGPEFLTYFQNEAQLEKSRLLSDRFSAERPKGSFSTLEIQRTEQGDSAMYLCASSLAQGRQETQYFGPGTRLLVL.

The chain employs TRBV6-4 and TRBJ2-6, with 9 nucleotides matching TRBD1. CDR1 and CDR2 from the germline V gene are MRHNA and SNTAGT. CDR3 length: 17 amino acids. The junction had 6 bases not matched to a gene; V was cut back by 6 bases and J by 0 bases. CDR3 bases: TGTGCCAGCAGCCCCACAGGGGGCAACTCTGGGGCCAACGTCCTGACTTTC. It encodes CASSPTGGNSGANVLTF.

V and J are TRBV2 and TRBJ1-6, with TRBD1 matching 7 bases. The CDR3 extends over 16 amino acids. J gave up 12 bases and V 3 bases, and 14 bases lay outside the gene matches. From germline, CDR1 is SNHLY and CDR2 FYNNEI. For the CDR3, the DNA is TGTGCCAGCAGTGAGGAAATGGGGACAGTTGTGGTACCCCTCCACTTT. It specifies CASSEEMGTVVVPLHF.

The chain is built from TRBV7-2 and TRBJ2-7; possibly TRBD2 for D (5 bases). Trimming left V 5 bases short and J 1 base short, with 12 bases between. There are 14 residues in the CDR3. Germline loops: CDR1 SGHTA, CDR2 FQGNSA. DNA of the CDR3: TGTGCCAGCAGCAAAATGAGCGGTTCCTACGAGCAGTACTTC. It is translated as CASSKMSGSYEQYF.

This chain connects TRBV2 to TRBJ2-4; D possibly corresponds to TRBD1 (6 bases). V was cut by 3 bases and J by 5 bases, with 11 bases left in between. This CDR3 spans 14 amino acids. Germline V CDR1 and CDR2: SNHLY, FYNNEI. This CDR3 reads CASSDRAGENIQYF. CDR3 in DNA: TGTGCCAGCAGTGACAGGGCAGGGGAAAACATTCAGTACTTC. The full variable domain, rest sourced from reference TRBV2 and TRBJ2-4, is EPEVTQTPSHQVTQMGQEVILRCVPISNHLYFYWYRQILGQKVEFLVSFYNNEISEKSEIFDDQFSVERPDGSNFTLKIRSTKLEDSAMYFCASSDRAGENIQYFGAGTRLSVL.

V gene TRBV11-2 combines with J gene TRBJ2-5; TRBD1 is a possible D gene (5 bases). The V end lost 1 base, the J end lost 3 bases, and 12 bases lay between the germline ends. Germline V lookup: CDR1 SGHAT, CDR2 FQNNGV. The CDR3 sequence is 15 residues long. Written as DNA, the CDR3 is TGTGCCAGCAGCTTAGGACAGTCTGTTGAAGAGACCCAGTACTTC. Its protein is CASSLGQSVEETQYF.

The table lists this clone with a count of one. This chain uses TRBV5-1 with TRBJ2-3; tentatively, D is TRBD2 (6 bases). In germline, CDR1 is SGHRS, CDR2 YFSETQ. The CDR3 is 16 amino acids. The ends were cut back, 0 bases at V and 6 bases at J, with 17 bases in the middle. CDR3 bases: TGCGCCAGCAGCTTGGCCGGGGGTGCCTTATCTGATACGCAGTATTTT. Translated: CASSLAGGALSDTQYF.

V and J are TRBV19 and TRBJ1-1; possible D gene TRBD1, 5 bases. The CDR3 loop spans 14 amino acids. The germline V gene encodes CDR1 LNHDA and CDR2 SQIVND (reference sequence). V lost 2 bases and J 2 bases, leaving 9 bases between the germline ends. This chain's CDR3 is CASSIHDRNTEAFF. Here the CDR3 DNA reads TGTGCCAGTAGTATACATGACAGAAACACTGAAGCTTTCTTT.

The chain uses TRBV9 and TRBJ1-2; 9 bases map to TRBD1. Per germline, CDR1 SGDLS and CDR2 YYNGEE. With 0 bases clipped from V and 6 bases from J, the junction kept 3 bases outside the gene matches. The CDR3 has 14 residues. CDR3 bases: TGTGCCAGCAGCGTAGCTACAGGGGGCGATGGCTACACCTTC. Protein product: CASSVATGGDGYTF. The full variable domain, with the rest looked up from reference TRBV9 and TRBJ1-2, is DSGVTQTPKHLITATGQRVTLRCSPRSGDLSVYWYQQSLDQGLQFLIQYYNGEERAKGNILERFSAQQFPDLHSELNLSSLELGDSALYFCASSVATGGDGYTFGSGTRLTVV.

The chain is built from TRBV28 and TRBJ2-5, with D possibly matching TRBD1 (5 bases). Judging by the DNA end, TRBJ2-7 fits better; the J call may be wrong. CDR1 is MDHEN and CDR2 is SYDVKM in the germline V gene. CDR3 size: 15 residues. The CDR3 reads CASRKGPSSYYEQYF. The CDR3 DNA sequence: TGTGCCAGCAGGAAGGGGCCATCGAGTTACTACGAGCAGTACTTC.

The chain has TRBV6-1 and TRBJ2-1; 8 bases align to TRBD1. V trimming: 4 bases; J trimming: 7 bases; junction bases outside the gene matches: 6. The CDR3 spans 14 residues. Germline V lookup: CDR1 MNHNS, CDR2 SASEGT. This CDR3 is CASSGRGRVNEQFF. Written as DNA, the CDR3 is TGTGCCAGCAGTGGCAGGGGGCGGGTGAATGAGCAGTTCTTC.

The gene calls are TRBV10-3 and TRBJ1-1; a weak D match, TRBD1 (5 bases). The V gene's germline CDR1 is ENHRY and CDR2 SYGVKD. This CDR3 comprises 16 residues. Trimming pared 0 bases from V and 1 base from J, leaving 12 bases between. This CDR3 is CAISESRNQGNTEAFF. The CDR3 DNA follows: TGTGCCATCAGTGAGTCGAGGAATCAGGGGAACACTGAAGCTTTCTTT.

The chain carries TRBV5-8 and TRBJ2-2; no firm D call. CDR3 length equals 14 residues. Germline V gene sequence: CDR1 SGHTS, CDR2 YDEGEE. V was shortened by 2 bases and J by 1 base, with 6 bases between the two germline ends. CDR3 sequence (DNA): TGTGCCAGCAGCTTATCAGGGAACACCGGGGAGCTGTTTTTT. It codes for CASSLSGNTGELFF.

The V gene is TRBV15, the J gene TRBJ2-7; possibly TRBD1 for D (6 bases). V lost 0 bases, J lost 3 bases, and 12 bases lay in between. Germline V gene sequence: CDR1 LNHNV, CDR2 YYDKDF (reference sequence). The CDR3 runs 15 residues. This chain's CDR3 is CATSRDYGQHYEQYF. For the CDR3, the DNA is TGTGCCACCAGCAGAGATTACGGACAGCACTACGAGCAGTACTTC.

The V gene is TRBV30, the J gene TRBJ1-1, with a weak D call TRBD1 (6 bases). Trimming shortened V by 5 bases and J by 9 bases, and 13 bases separated the two germline ends. In germline, CDR1 is GTSNPN, CDR2 SVGIG (reference sequence). The CDR3 covers 11 residues. CDR3 amino acids: CAWGRGGKAFF. As DNA, the CDR3 is TGTGCCTGGGGTCGAGGGGGAAAAGCTTTCTTT.

This chain connects TRBV11-3 to TRBJ2-7; possible D gene TRBD1, 6 bases. Between the trimmed V and J ends, which lost 5 bases and 5 bases, there was a span of 13 bases. This CDR3 region has 13 residues. Germline V lookup: CDR1 SGHNT, CDR2 YENEEA. DNA of the CDR3: TGTGCCAGCAGCCCAGGGGTGAGAAACGAGCAGTACTTC. Its protein is CASSPGVRNEQYF.

To note about this clone: The identical CDR3 is also encoded by other nucleotide sequences in the sample. The chain recombines TRBV28 with TRBJ1-5; tentative D call: TRBD1 (6 bases). There are 16 residues in the CDR3. V shed 2 bases and J shed 7 bases, with 18 bases lying between them. Germline assignment: CDR1 MDHEN and CDR2 SYDVKM. In DNA, the CDR3 is TGTGCCAGCAGTTTAACGGCTGGCAGGGGTCGACAGCCCCAGCATTTT. Residues: CASSLTAGRGRQPQHF.

The gene calls are TRBV19 and TRBJ2-3; 7 bases line up with TRBD2. CDR3 length equals 13 residues. Germline trimming cut 10 bases from V and 8 bases from J; bases unmatched to any gene: 12. Per germline, CDR1 LNHDA and CDR2 SQIVND (reference sequence). CDR3 DNA: TGTGCCACTGCAGCGGGACCTCAGGGTACGCAGTATTTT. The encoded protein is CATAAGPQGTQYF.

The rearrangement links TRBV11-2 to TRBJ1-1; TRBD1 might be the D (5 bases). Germline V lookup: CDR1 SGHAT, CDR2 FQNNGV. Trimming removed 4 bases at V and 3 bases at J, with 9 bases between. The CDR3 sequence is 13 residues long. CDR3 protein: CASSSQTDTEAFF. The CDR3 region has the DNA TGTGCCAGCAGCTCCCAGACAGACACTGAAGCTTTCTTT.

The CDR3 loop reads CASTPGTGGSETQYF. CDR3 sequence (DNA): TGTGCCAGCACACCCGGGACAGGGGGTTCAGAGACCCAGTACTTC. The J gene is TRBJ2-5, the V gene TRBV25-1; 11 positions match TRBD1. The germline V gene has CDR1 MGHDK and CDR2 SYGVNS. Unmatched junction bases numbered 8, after V lost 7 bases and J lost 4 bases. The CDR3 runs to 15 residues.

This sequence joins TRBV9 and TRBJ2-1, with D perhaps TRBD2 (6 bases). Germline CDR1 reads SGDLS; CDR2 reads YYNGEE. The CDR3 is 16 residues long. Trimming pared 0 bases from V and 4 bases from J, leaving 14 bases between. The CDR3, as DNA: TGTGCCAGCAGCGTAGGGCTCGGGAGCGGTTACAATGAGCAGTTCTTC. It is translated as CASSVGLGSGYNEQFF.

The rearrangement uses TRBV4-3 and TRBJ1-1, with D perhaps TRBD1 (6 bases). V lost 1 base and J lost 2, with 14 bases in between. The CDR3 loop spans 16 amino acids. Germline CDR1 LGHNA, CDR2 YSLEER. CDR3 in DNA: TGCGCCAGCAGCCAAGCGTCAACAGGGCTCAACACTGAAGCTTTCTTT. Translating gives CASSQASTGLNTEAFF.